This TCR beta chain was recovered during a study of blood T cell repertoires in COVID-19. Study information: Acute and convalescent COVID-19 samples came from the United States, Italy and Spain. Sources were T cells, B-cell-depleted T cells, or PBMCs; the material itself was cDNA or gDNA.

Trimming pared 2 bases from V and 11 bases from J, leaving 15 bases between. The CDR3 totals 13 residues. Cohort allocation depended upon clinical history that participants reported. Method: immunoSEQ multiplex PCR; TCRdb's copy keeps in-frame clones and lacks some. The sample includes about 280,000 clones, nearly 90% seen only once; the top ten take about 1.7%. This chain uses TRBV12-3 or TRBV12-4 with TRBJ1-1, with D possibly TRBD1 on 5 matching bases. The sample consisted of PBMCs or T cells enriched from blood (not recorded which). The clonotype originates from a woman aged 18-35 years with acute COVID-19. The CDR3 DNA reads TGTGCCAGCAGTTTACGAAACAAGGGGAGGGCTTTCTTT. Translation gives CASSLRNKGRAFF.